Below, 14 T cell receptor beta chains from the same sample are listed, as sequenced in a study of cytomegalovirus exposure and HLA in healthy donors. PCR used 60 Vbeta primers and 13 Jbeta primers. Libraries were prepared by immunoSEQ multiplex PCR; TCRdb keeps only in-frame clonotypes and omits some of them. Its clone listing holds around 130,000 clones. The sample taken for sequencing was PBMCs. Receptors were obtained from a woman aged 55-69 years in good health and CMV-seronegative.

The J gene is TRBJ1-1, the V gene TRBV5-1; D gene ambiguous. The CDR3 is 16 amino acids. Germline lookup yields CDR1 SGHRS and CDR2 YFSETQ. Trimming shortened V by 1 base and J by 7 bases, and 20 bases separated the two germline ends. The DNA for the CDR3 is TGCGCCAGCAGCTTGAGCGCTTTAGGGATGGCGGGTGAAGCTTTCTTT. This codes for CASSLSALGMAGEAFF.

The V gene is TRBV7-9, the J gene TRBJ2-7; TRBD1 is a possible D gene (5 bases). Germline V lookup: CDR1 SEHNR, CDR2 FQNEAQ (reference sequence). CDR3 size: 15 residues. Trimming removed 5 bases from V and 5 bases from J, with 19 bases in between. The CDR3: CASSPPGREIDEQYF. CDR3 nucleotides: TGTGCCAGCAGCCCCCCCGGCAGGGAAATCGACGAGCAGTACTTC.

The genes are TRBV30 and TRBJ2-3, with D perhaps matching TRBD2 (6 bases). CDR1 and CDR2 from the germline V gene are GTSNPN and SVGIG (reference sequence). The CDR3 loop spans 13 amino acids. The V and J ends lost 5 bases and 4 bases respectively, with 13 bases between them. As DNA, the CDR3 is TGTGCCTGGGCGACTAGGTCCGCAGATACGCAGTATTTT. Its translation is CAWATRSADTQYF.

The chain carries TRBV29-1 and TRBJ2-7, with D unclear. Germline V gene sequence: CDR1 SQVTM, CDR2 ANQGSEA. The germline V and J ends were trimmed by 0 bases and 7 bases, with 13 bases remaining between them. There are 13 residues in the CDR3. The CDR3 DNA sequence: TGCAGCGTTGAAGACGGGTTGATTGCGGAGCAGTACTTC. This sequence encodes CSVEDGLIAEQYF.

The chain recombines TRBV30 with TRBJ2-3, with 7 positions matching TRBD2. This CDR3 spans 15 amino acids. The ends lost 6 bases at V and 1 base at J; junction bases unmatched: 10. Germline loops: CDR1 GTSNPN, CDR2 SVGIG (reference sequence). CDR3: CACLLRDYRTDTQYF. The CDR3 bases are TGTGCCTGCCTACTCCGGGACTATCGCACAGATACGCAGTATTTT.

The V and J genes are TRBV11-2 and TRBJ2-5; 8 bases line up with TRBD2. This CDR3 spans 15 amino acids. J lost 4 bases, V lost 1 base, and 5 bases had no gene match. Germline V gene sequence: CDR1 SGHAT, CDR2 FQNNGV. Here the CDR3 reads CASSLGRGDLETQYF. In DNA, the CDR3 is TGTGCCAGCAGCTTAGGGCGGGGGGACCTAGAGACCCAGTACTTC.

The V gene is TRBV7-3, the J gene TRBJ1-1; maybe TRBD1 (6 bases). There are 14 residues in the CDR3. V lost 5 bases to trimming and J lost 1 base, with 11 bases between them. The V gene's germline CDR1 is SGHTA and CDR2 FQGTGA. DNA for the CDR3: TGTGCCAGCAGCCTGACAGGCCCGAACACTGAAGCTTTCTTT. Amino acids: CASSLTGPNTEAFF.

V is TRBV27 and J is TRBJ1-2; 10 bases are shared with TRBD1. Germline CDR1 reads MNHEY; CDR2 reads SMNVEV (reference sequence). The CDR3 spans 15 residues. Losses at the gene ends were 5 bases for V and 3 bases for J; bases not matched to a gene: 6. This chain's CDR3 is CASSTFGTGDYGYTF. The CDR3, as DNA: TGTGCCAGCAGTACTTTCGGGACAGGGGACTATGGCTACACCTTC.

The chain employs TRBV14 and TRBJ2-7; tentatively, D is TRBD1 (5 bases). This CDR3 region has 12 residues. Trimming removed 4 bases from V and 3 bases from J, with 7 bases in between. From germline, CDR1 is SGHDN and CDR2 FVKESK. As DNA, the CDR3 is TGTGCCAGCAGCCCACAGGTCTACGAGCAGTACTTC. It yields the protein CASSPQVYEQYF.

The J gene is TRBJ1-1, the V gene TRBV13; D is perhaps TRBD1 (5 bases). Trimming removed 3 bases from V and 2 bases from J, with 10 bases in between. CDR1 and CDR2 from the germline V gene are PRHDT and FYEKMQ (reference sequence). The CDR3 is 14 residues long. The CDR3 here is CASSFAGGNTEAFF. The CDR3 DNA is TGTGCCAGCAGCTTCGCGGGGGGAAACACTGAAGCTTTCTTT.

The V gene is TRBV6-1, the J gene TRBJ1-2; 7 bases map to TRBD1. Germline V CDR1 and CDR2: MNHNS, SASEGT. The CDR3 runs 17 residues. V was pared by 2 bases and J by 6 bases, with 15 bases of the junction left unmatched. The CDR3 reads CASSERPRQGRADGYTF. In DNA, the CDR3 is TGTGCCAGCAGTGAAAGACCCCGACAGGGTCGTGCGGATGGCTACACCTTC.

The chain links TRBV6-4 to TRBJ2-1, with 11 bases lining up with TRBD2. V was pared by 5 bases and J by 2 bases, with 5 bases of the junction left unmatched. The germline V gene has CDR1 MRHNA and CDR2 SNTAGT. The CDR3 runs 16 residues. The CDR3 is CASSSLTSGAYNEQFF. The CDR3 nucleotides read TGTGCCAGCAGTTCCTTGACTAGCGGGGCCTACAATGAGCAGTTCTTC.

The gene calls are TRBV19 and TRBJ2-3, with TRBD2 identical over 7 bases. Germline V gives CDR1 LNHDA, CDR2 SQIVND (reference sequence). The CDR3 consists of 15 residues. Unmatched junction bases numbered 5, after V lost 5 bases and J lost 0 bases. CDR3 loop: CASSLLSGSTDTQYF. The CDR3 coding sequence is TGTGCCAGTAGTTTGCTTAGCGGGAGCACAGATACGCAGTATTTT. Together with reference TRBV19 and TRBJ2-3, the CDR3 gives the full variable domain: DGGITQSPKYLFRKEGQNVTLSCEQNLNHDAMYWYRQDPGQGLRLIYYSQIVNDFQKGDIAEGYSVSREKKESFPLTVTSAQKNPTAFYLCASSLLSGSTDTQYFGPGTRLTVL.

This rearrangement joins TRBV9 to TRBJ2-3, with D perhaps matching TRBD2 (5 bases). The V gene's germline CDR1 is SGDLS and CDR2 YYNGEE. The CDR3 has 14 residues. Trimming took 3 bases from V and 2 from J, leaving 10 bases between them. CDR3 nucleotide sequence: TGTGCCAGCAGCGCTTCCGGGAACACAGATACGCAGTATTTT. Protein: CASSASGNTDTQYF.